These T cell receptor beta chains were read from a single sample in a study of T cell responses to AZD1222 COVID-19 vaccine. Profiled with immunoSEQ multiplex PCR; TCRdb holds only in-frame clones, not every one. This table holds about 160,000 clones, approximately 90% found once. The specimen comprised peripheral blood, sampled on day 0 of AZD1222 vaccination. These receptors all stem from an adult in good health. Both conserved end residues are trimmed from each CDR3. The order of the fields is V gene, J gene, CDR3 protein.

TRBV6-6,TRBJ1-1,ASTPEGPAF
TRBV29-1,TRBJ2-3,SVGGGGRAVDTQY
TRBV15,TRBJ1-4,ATSRDLADATNEKLF
TRBV2,TRBJ2-1,ASRPAGAHLVYNEQF
TRBV20-1,TRBJ1-5,SALWSGPQH
TRBV6-2/TRBV6-3,TRBJ2-1,ASSSSQGFYNEQF
TRBV10-3,TRBJ1-1,AISPGNTEAF
TRBV6-4,TRBJ2-1,ASSEETRTSGNNEQF
TRBV18,TRBJ2-4,ASSPLWQGAKNIQY
TRBV15,TRBJ2-4,ATSTGLAEDKNIQY
TRBV7-2,TRBJ1-3,ASSTDRGTGNTIY
TRBV11-2,TRBJ2-7,ASSFRQSYEQY
TRBV9,TRBJ2-3,ASSVGPLGPVGTGASDTQY
TRBV28,TRBJ2-5,ASSLGGVLPY
TRBV19,TRBJ2-2,ASSISGLAGIANTGELF
TRBV2,TRBJ2-1,ASSGVAGYYNEQF
TRBV29-1,TRBJ1-2,SVKRGGFYGYT
TRBV4-1,TRBJ2-7,ASSQIGTSGTYEQY
TRBV27,TRBJ2-2,ASSSPKAWGELF
TRBV11-3,TRBJ2-1,ASSGSGRGHNEQF
TRBV24-1,TRBJ1-5,ATGGELGQPQH
TRBV9,TRBJ1-3,ASSSPGAGGSGNTIY
TRBV9,TRBJ2-3,ASSVAGGGRTDTQY
TRBV11-2,TRBJ2-1,ASSTFRQGERNEQF
TRBV12-3/TRBV12-4,TRBJ1-1,ASSLGETTEAF